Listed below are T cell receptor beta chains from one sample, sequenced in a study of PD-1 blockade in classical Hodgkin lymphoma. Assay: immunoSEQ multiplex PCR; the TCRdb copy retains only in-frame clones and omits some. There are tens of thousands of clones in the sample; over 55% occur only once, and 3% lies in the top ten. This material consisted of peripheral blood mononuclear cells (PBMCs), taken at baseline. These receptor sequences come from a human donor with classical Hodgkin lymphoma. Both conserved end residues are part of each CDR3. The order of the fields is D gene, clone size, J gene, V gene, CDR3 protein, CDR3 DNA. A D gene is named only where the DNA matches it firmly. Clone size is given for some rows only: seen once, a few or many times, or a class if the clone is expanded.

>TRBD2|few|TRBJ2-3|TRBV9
CASSPWTSGRGTDTQYF
TGTGCCAGCAGCCCCTGGACTAGCGGGAGGGGGACAGATACGCAGTATTTT
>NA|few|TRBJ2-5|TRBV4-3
CASSLWGSQETQYF
TGCGCCAGCAGCCTGTGGGGTTCGCAAGAGACCCAGTACTTC
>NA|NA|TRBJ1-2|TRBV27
CASSTGPQWGYTF
TGTGCCAGCAGTACGGGTCCCCAGTGGGGCTACACCTTC
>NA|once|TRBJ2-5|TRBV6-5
CASSYSTGLETQYF
TGTGCCAGCAGTTACTCGACCGGGTTGGAGACCCAGTACTTC
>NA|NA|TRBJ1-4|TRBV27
CASSRPPEKLFF
TGTGCCAGCAGCCGCCCTCCTGAAAAACTGTTTTTT
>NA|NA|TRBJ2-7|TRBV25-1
CASSFSGHEQYF
TGTGCCAGCAGTTTCTCAGGGCACGAGCAGTACTTC
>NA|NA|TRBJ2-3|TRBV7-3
CASSLELGDTQYF
TGTGCCAGCAGCTTGGAGCTTGGAGATACGCAGTATTTT
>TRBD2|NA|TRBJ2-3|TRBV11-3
CASSPPLRGVAGASTDTQYF
TGTGCCAGCAGCCCCCCGCTAAGGGGGGTAGCGGGAGCAAGCACAGATACGCAGTATTTT
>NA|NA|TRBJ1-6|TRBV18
CASSPLARTSSPLHF
TGTGCCAGCTCACCACTCGCCAGGACCAGTTCACCCCTCCACTTT
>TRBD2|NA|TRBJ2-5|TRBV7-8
CASSDTVLAGGQETQYF
TGTGCCAGCAGCGACACGGTACTAGCGGGGGGACAAGAGACCCAGTACTTC
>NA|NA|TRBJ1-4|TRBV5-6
CASSPGGFNEKLFF
TGTGCCAGCAGTCCCGGGGGTTTTAATGAAAAACTGTTTTTT
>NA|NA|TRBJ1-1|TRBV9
CASSDGGRYEAFF
TGTGCCAGCAGCGATGGGGGACGGTATGAAGCTTTCTTT
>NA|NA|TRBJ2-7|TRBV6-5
CASRRATDYEQYF
TGTGCCAGCAGAAGAGCTACCGACTACGAGCAGTACTTC
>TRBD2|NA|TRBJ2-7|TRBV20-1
CSAISGVEQYF
TGCAGTGCTATTAGCGGGGTCGAGCAGTACTTC
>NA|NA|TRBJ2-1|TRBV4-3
CASSQDRASDYNEQFF
TGCGCCAGCAGCCAAGATCGGGCTAGCGACTACAATGAGCAGTTCTTC
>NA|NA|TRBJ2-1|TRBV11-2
CASSLSFSAPGNEQFF
TGTGCCAGCAGCTTATCTTTTAGCGCCCCGGGAAATGAGCAGTTCTTC